This TCR beta chain was recorded in a study of blood T cells in healthy people across ages. Study overall: Researchers report that template switching captured about one barcoded beta molecule per two T cells.

Worth noting for this clonotype: What it recognizes is unknown.

Between the trimmed V and J ends, which lost 7 bases and 4 bases, there was a span of 13 bases. CDR1 and CDR2 from the germline V gene are SQVTM and ANQGSEA. CDR3 length: 12 amino acids. General observations from the study: The fall in TCR beta diversity per million T cells was roughly linear with age. In long-lived donors, naive CD4+ cell counts and diversity exceeded those of aged donors.

For the second PCR, which ran for roughly 7 to 11 cycles, a sample-barcoded 5' primer and a J-beta primer mix were used. TCRdb reprocessed the 5' RACE reads with MiXCR, giving one entry per CDR3 protein. The sample holds over 1,500,000 distinct CDR3 sequences; approximately 40% are singletons and the top ten take approximately 22%. The sequenced sample was blood. This clonotype was obtained from a human donor in good health. The J gene is TRBJ2-5, the V gene TRBV29-1, with a weak D call TRBD1 (5 bases). Here the CDR3 DNA reads TGCAGCGCCGTCGGCCAGGGAGAGACCCAGTACTTC. It codes for CSAVGQGETQYF. Complete variable domain (other parts from reference TRBV29-1 and TRBJ2-5): SAVISQKPSRDICQRGTSLTIQCQVDSQVTMMFWYRQQPGQSLTLIATANQGSEATYESGFVIDKFPISRPNLTFSTLTVSNMSPEDSSIYLCSAVGQGETQYFGPGTRLLVL.